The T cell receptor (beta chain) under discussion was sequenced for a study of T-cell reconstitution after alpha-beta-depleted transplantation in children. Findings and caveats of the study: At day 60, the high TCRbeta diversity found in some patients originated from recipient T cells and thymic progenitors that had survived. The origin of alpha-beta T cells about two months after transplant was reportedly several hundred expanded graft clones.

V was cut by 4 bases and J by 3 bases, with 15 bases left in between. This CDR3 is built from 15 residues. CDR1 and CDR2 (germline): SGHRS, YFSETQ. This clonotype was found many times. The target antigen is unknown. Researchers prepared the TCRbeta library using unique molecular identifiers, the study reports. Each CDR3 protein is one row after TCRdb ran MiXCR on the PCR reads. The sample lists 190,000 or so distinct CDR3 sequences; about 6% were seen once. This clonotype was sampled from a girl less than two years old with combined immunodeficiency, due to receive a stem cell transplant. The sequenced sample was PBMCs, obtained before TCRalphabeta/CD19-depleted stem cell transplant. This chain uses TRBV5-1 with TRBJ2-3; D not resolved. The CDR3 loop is CASSPRTRWTDTQYF. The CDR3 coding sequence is TGCGCCAGCAGCCCTAGGACCCGGTGGACAGATACGCAGTATTTT.